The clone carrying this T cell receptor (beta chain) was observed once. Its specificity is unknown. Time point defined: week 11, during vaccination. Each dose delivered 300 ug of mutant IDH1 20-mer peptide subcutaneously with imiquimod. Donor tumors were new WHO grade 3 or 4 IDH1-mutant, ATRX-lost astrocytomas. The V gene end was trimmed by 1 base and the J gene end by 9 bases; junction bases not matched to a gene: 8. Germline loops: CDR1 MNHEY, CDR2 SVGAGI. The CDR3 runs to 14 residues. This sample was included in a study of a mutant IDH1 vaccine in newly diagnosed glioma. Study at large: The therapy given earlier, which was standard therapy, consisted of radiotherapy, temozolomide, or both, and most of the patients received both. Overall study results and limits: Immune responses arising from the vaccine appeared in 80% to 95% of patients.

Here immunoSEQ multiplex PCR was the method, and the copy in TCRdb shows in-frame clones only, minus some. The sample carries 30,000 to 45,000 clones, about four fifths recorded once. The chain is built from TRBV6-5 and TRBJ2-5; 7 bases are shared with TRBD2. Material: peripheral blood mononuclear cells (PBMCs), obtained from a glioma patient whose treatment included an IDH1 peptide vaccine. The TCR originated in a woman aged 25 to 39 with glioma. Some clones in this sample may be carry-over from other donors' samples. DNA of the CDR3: TGTGCCAGCAGTTACTTTGGGGGGGGAAAGGCCCAGTACTTC. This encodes CASSYFGGGKAQYF.